The 26 T cell receptor beta chains reported below all come from one sample, sequenced in a study of T cells in Graves' hyperthyroidism and ophthalmopathy. Amplified TCR beta CDR3 regions came from RNA transcripts. The primer set for the first-round RT-PCR of the TCR CDR3 was HTBI. TCRdb independently ran MiXCR on the multiplex PCR reads; one entry per CDR3 protein. The sample holds around 500,000 distinct CDR3 sequences, 15% to 20% seen once. The specimen sequenced was blood. Every receptor here comes from a woman between 25 and 40 years old with Graves' ophthalmopathy.

This clonotype occurred many times. This chain joins TRBV6-1 and TRBJ2-3; 9 bases agree with TRBD2. V was pared by 8 bases and J by 3 bases, with 12 bases of the junction left unmatched. CDR3 size: 16 residues. Germline-derived CDR1 and CDR2 are MNHNS and SASEGT. CDR3 sequence reads: CASQGLKAGGTDTQYF. The CDR3 region has the DNA TGTGCCAGCCAAGGGCTCAAGGCGGGAGGGACAGATACGCAGTATTTT.

There are many counts of this clonotype. This chain connects TRBV6-2 or TRBV6-3 to TRBJ2-7, with 14 bases matching TRBD2. The V segment lost 6 bases and the J segment 5 bases; nucleotides outside the gene matches: 9. CDR1 is MNHEY, CDR2 SVGEGT, per germline. The CDR3 has 16 residues. CDR3: CASRRPGLAGVNEQYF. CDR3 DNA: TGTGCCAGCAGGAGACCGGGACTAGCGGGAGTTAACGAGCAGTACTTC.

In its sample, this clonotype was seen many times. In DNA form, the CDR3 reads TGTGCCAGCAGCGCCCGAGGGAACACGGATACGCAGTATTTT. Translating it yields CASSARGNTDTQYF. The chain combines TRBV7-2 with TRBJ2-3, with a possible D match to TRBD2 (5 bases). The V end was cut by 5 bases, the J end by 6 bases, with 15 bases between. Germline CDR1 reads SGHTA; CDR2 reads FQGNSA. The CDR3 sequence is 14 residues long.

This clonotype was seen ten or more times. The J gene is TRBJ1-5, the V gene TRBV5-1; perhaps TRBD1 as D (6 bases). V was trimmed by 3 bases and J by 4 bases, leaving 14 bases between them. The germline V gene encodes CDR1 SGHRS and CDR2 YFSETQ. This CDR3 comprises 15 residues. CDR3 nucleotides: TGCGCCAGCAGCTCATCTGGACAGACGAATCAGCCCCAGCATTTT. Its protein is CASSSSGQTNQPQHF.

This clonotype was picked up many times. The chain links TRBV15 to TRBJ1-1; D gene ambiguous. V lost 0 bases to trimming and J lost 6 bases, with 14 bases between them. The CDR3 contains 15 residues. Per the germline V gene, CDR1 is LNHNV and CDR2 is YYDKDF (reference sequence). This CDR3 is CATSRDEDRTAEAFF. In nucleotides, the CDR3 is TGTGCCACCAGCAGAGATGAGGACCGAACGGCTGAAGCTTTCTTT.

This clonotype was picked up many times. This chain joins TRBV5-1 and TRBJ1-2; D gene unclear. The CDR3 covers 14 residues. Germline V gene data show CDR1 as SGHRS and CDR2 as YFSETQ. V lost 0 bases, J lost 2 bases, and 8 bases lay in between. CDR3 amino acids: CASSLERNNYGYTF. CDR3 sequence (DNA): TGCGCCAGCAGCTTGGAACGGAACAACTATGGCTACACCTTC.

The genes are TRBV4-3 and TRBJ2-7; 9 nucleotides agree with TRBD2. Germline V CDR1 and CDR2: LGHNA, YSLEER. Germline trimming cut 3 bases from V and 5 bases from J; bases unmatched to any gene: 8. The CDR3 runs to 15 residues. CDR3 bases: TGCGCCAGCAGCCAGTTCGCGGGAGGGGTTAACGAGCAGTACTTC. Translated: CASSQFAGGVNEQYF.

The chain combines TRBV11-3 with TRBJ2-2, with D possibly matching TRBD2 (6 bases). The CDR3 contains 15 residues. Germline V gene lookup returns CDR1 SGHNT and CDR2 YENEEA. V lost 3 bases and J lost 6, with 14 bases in between. The CDR3 loop reads CASSLEGRLPGELFF. CDR3 bases: TGTGCCAGCAGCTTGGAGGGGCGGCTGCCCGGGGAGCTGTTTTTT.

The DNA of the CDR3 is TGTGCCAGCAGTTACGGACTAGCGAACTACGAGCAGTACTTC. Amino acids: CASSYGLANYEQYF. The chain has TRBV6-5 and TRBJ2-7, with 9 bases fitting TRBD2. The CDR3 length is 14 residues. The trim removed 2 bases at V and 3 bases at J, leaving 2 bases unmatched. Germline CDR1 is MNHEY and CDR2 is SVGAGI.

This clonotype has at least ten counts. The rearrangement joins TRBV7-3 to TRBJ2-1, with 8 bases aligning to TRBD2. V gave up 5 bases and J gave up 9 bases; unmatched junction bases: 6. The germline gives CDR1 SGHTA, CDR2 FQGTGA. This CDR3 region has 13 residues. Here the CDR3 reads CASSPLAGSEQFF. Written as DNA, the CDR3 is TGTGCCAGCAGCCCGCTAGCGGGTAGTGAGCAGTTCTTC.

The genes are TRBV6-2 or TRBV6-3 and TRBJ2-7; 13 bases agree with TRBD2. The CDR3 consists of 15 residues. Germline trimming cut 9 bases from V and 7 bases from J; bases unmatched to any gene: 12. Germline values: CDR1 MNHEY, CDR2 SVGEGT. The CDR3 spells CARSVGLAGNLEQYF. CDR3 nucleotides: TGTGCCAGGAGTGTGGGACTAGCGGGAAATTTGGAGCAGTACTTC.

This clonotype was recorded at least ten times. The rearrangement joins TRBV20-1 to TRBJ1-4, with D hard to call. V was cut by 0 bases and J by 8 bases, with 19 bases left in between. Per germline, CDR1 DFQATT and CDR2 SNEGSKA (reference sequence). This CDR3 comprises 16 residues. The chain's CDR3 is CSARDHLKQAREKLFF. Written as DNA, the CDR3 is TGCAGTGCTAGAGATCATTTAAAGCAGGCTCGGGAAAAACTGTTTTTT.

This clonotype was detected ten times or more. J is TRBJ2-5 and V is TRBV28; 11 bases fit TRBD1. V shed 3 bases and J 5 bases; nucleotides not matched to a gene: 5. This CDR3 is built from 15 residues. Germline lookup yields CDR1 MDHEN and CDR2 SYDVKM. CDR3 sequence reads: CASSFLGQGDETQYF. In DNA, the CDR3 is TGTGCCAGCAGTTTTTTGGGACAGGGGGATGAGACCCAGTACTTC.

The rearrangement links TRBV19 to TRBJ1-2; tentative D call: TRBD1 (6 bases). With 4 bases removed from V and 3 bases from J, the gap between germline ends came to 12 bases. The CDR3 is made up of 14 amino acids. Germline CDR1 LNHDA, CDR2 SQIVND (reference sequence). CDR3 sequence (DNA): TGTGCCAGTAGTAGTGACAGGATGGACTATGGCTACACCTTC. Its translation: CASSSDRMDYGYTF.

This clonotype occurred many times. The chain carries TRBV18 and TRBJ1-4; D remains unclear. CDR3 length: 13 residues. CDR1 KGHSH and CDR2 LQKENI come from the germline V gene. Trimming stripped 2 bases from V and 6 bases from J, with 7 bases between. CDR3 in amino acids: CASSPVWDEKLFF. The CDR3 DNA follows: TGTGCCAGCTCACCAGTATGGGATGAAAAACTGTTTTTT.

The chain uses TRBV11-2 and TRBJ2-1; a possible D gene is TRBD2 (5 bases). This CDR3 contains 15 residues. Germline V lookup: CDR1 SGHAT, CDR2 FQNNGV. Trimming shortened V by 5 bases and J by 2 bases, and 13 bases separated the two germline ends. The CDR3 sequence is CASSPADFPYNEQFF. The CDR3 DNA sequence: TGTGCCAGCAGCCCCGCGGACTTCCCCTACAATGAGCAGTTCTTC.

There are many counts of this clonotype. The gene calls are TRBV28 and TRBJ2-5; D remains unclear. V lost 1 base and J 4 bases, leaving 4 bases between the germline ends. The germline CDR1 and CDR2 sequences are MDHEN and SYDVKM. This CDR3 has 12 residues. The CDR3 region has the DNA TGTGCCAGCAGTTTATTTCGAGAGACCCAGTACTTC. Protein: CASSLFRETQYF.

The rearrangement links TRBV11-2 to TRBJ2-1; 8 nucleotides match TRBD2. Unmatched junction bases numbered 7, after V lost 5 bases and J lost 4 bases. The CDR3 extends over 15 amino acids. Germline assignment: CDR1 SGHAT and CDR2 FQNNGV. The CDR3 nucleotides are TGTGCCAGCAGCCCGACTAGCGAAGGGTACAATGAGCAGTTCTTC. Its protein product is CASSPTSEGYNEQFF.

This clonotype was observed many times. The rearrangement joins TRBV9 to TRBJ1-1, with TRBD1 as a possible D gene (6 bases). The V gene's germline CDR1 is SGDLS and CDR2 YYNGEE. Trimming pared 4 bases from V and 4 bases from J, leaving 11 bases between. The CDR3 runs 13 residues. CDR3 bases: TGTGCCAGCAGCCCGCAGGGGACCACTGAAGCTTTCTTT. Its translation: CASSPQGTTEAFF.

This chain uses TRBV20-1 with TRBJ2-7, with 8 bases fitting TRBD2. The V segment lost 5 bases and the J segment 2 bases; nucleotides outside the gene matches: 5. This CDR3 is built from 13 residues. CDR1 is DFQATT, CDR2 SNEGSKA, per germline (reference sequence). DNA of the CDR3: TGCAGTGCTCCGACTAGCGATGCCTACGAGCAGTACTTC. Protein product: CSAPTSDAYEQYF.

This clonotype was counted ten times or more. The chain's CDR3 is CASSDPGLRYEQYF. The CDR3 coding sequence is TGCGCCAGCAGCGATCCGGGACTGCGCTACGAGCAGTACTTC. The genes are TRBV5-1 and TRBJ2-7; perhaps TRBD2 as D (6 bases). CDR3 length: 14 residues. Deletions cut 4 bases from V and 3 bases from J, with 14 bases between. The V gene's germline CDR1 is SGHRS and CDR2 YFSETQ.

The rearrangement links TRBV5-1 to TRBJ2-1, with D perhaps TRBD1 (5 bases). Germline V gene data show CDR1 as SGHRS and CDR2 as YFSETQ. The CDR3 runs to 13 residues. V dropped 0 bases and J dropped 10 bases, with 11 bases sitting between them. The CDR3 loop is CASSLAGIGEQFF. The CDR3 DNA sequence: TGCGCCAGCAGCTTGGCAGGGATCGGGGAGCAGTTCTTC.

The chain uses TRBV14 and TRBJ2-4; weak D call: TRBD1 (6 bases). Germline assignment: CDR1 SGHDN and CDR2 FVKESK. Trimming cost V 1 base and J 0 bases, with 19 bases left between them. This CDR3 contains 19 residues. The CDR3 DNA sequence: TGTGCCAGCAGCCAAGGACCTTTTACAGGGCAACTAGCCAAAAACATTCAGTACTTC. It codes for CASSQGPFTGQLAKNIQYF.

This clonotype was found many times. The gene calls are TRBV12-3 or TRBV12-4 and TRBJ2-3; 7 bases match TRBD1. V lost 5 bases to trimming and J lost 1 base; unmatched junction nucleotides: 9. The length of the CDR3 is 16 residues. The CDR3 loop is CASSPWTGYGTDTQYF. The CDR3 DNA follows: TGTGCCAGCAGTCCTTGGACAGGCTACGGCACAGATACGCAGTATTTT.

This clonotype was seen many times. The chain couples TRBV7-2 to TRBJ2-5; 9 nucleotides line up with TRBD1. Trimming took 2 bases from V and 5 from J; bases not matched to a gene: 9. CDR1 and CDR2 from the germline V gene are SGHTA and FQGNSA. The CDR3 spans 16 residues. The CDR3 nucleotides are TGTGCCAGCAGCTTATATGGGGACAGGGCTCTTGAGACCCAGTACTTC. Its protein product is CASSLYGDRALETQYF.

In its sample, this clonotype was seen a few times. The chain has TRBV12-3 or TRBV12-4 and TRBJ1-3, with D tentatively TRBD1 (5 bases). The CDR3 has 14 residues. With 0 bases removed from V and 8 bases from J, the gap between germline ends came to 11 bases. For the CDR3, the DNA is TGTGCCAGCAGTTTAGCGTTGGGGGGTTACACCATATATTTT. As protein: CASSLALGGYTIYF.